The text below deals with one T cell receptor (beta chain). Sequencing used immunoSEQ multiplex PCR; TCRdb keeps in-frame clones, though not all of them. The table lists roughly 300,000 clones, 86% of them singletons. Participants' reported clinical history set cohort assignment. CDR3 length: 13 amino acids. From germline, CDR1 is SGHAT and CDR2 FQNNGV. V was cut by 5 bases and J by 8 bases, with 15 bases left in between. The data are from a study of blood T cell repertoires in COVID-19. The J gene is TRBJ1-2, the V gene TRBV11-2; D not resolved. This sequence was found in a woman in her forties with acute COVID-19. The sequenced sample consisted of PBMCs or T cells enriched from blood (not recorded which). CDR3 sequence: CASSASGKFGYTF. The CDR3 DNA reads as TGTGCCAGCAGCGCCTCGGGAAAGTTCGGCTACACCTTC. Looking up the rest from reference TRBV11-2 and TRBJ1-2 gives the full variable domain: EAGVAQSPRYKIIEKRQSVAFWCNPISGHATLYWYQQILGQGPKLLIQFQNNGVVDDSQLPKDRFSAERLKGVDSTLKIQPAKLEDSAVYLCASSASGKFGYTFGSGTRLTVV.